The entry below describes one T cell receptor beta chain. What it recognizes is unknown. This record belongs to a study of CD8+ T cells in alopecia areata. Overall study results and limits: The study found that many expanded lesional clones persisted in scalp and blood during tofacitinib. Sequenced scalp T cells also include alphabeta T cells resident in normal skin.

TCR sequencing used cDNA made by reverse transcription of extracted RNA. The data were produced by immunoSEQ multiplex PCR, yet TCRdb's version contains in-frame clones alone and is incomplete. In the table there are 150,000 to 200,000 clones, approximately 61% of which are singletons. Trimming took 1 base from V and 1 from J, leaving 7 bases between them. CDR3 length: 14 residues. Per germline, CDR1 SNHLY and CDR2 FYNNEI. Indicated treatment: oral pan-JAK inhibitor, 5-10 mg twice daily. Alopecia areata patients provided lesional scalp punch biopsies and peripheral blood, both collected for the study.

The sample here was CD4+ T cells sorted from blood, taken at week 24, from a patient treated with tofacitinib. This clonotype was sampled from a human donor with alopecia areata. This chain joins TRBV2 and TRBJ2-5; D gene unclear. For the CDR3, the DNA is TGTGCCAGCAGTGAAGGGCCTCTCCAAGAGACCCAGTACTTC. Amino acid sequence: CASSEGPLQETQYF.